A single sample is the source of the 23 T cell receptor beta chains below, sequenced in a study of shared clonotypes between healthy human individuals. TCRdb's table, derived via immunoSEQ multiplex PCR, lists solely in-frame clones and lacks some. The table lists 400,000 to 600,000 clones, 60% to 80% of them singletons, with approximately 12% in the top ten. Material for sequencing was PBMCs. These receptors all stem from a middle-aged woman in good health. Some clones in this sample may be carry-over from other donors' samples.

This clone came up once. The rearrangement uses TRBV4-1 and TRBJ2-4; D not resolved. The CDR3 contains 14 residues. The germline CDR1 and CDR2 sequences are MGHRA and YSYEKL. The ends were cut back, 4 bases at V and 9 bases at J, with 16 bases in the middle. In DNA form, the CDR3 reads TGCGCCAGCAGCCCTCCTCCCGACCGTAGCATTCAGTACTTC. Protein sequence: CASSPPPDRSIQYF.

Turning to this clone: A clone one base away is much larger, so this may be a read error. The sample holds other DNA sequences that translate to the same CDR3. This chain connects TRBV18 to TRBJ2-7, with 9 bases that match TRBD1. Germline CDR1 KGHSH, CDR2 LQKENI. Losses at the gene ends were 2 bases for V and 2 bases for J; bases not matched to a gene: 1. This CDR3 comprises 14 residues. CDR3 amino acids: CASSPGTGPYEQYF. The CDR3 nucleotides read TGTGCCAGCTCACCAGGGACAGGGCCCTACGAGCAGTACTTC. Variable domain in full (rest from reference TRBV18 and TRBJ2-7): NAGVMQNPRHLVRRRGQEARLRCSPMKGHSHVYWYRQLPEEGLKFMVYLQKENIIDESGMPKERFSAEFPKEGPSILRIQQVVRGDSAAYFCASSPGTGPYEQYFGPGTRLTVT.

The J gene is TRBJ2-1, the V gene TRBV5-1, with D hard to call. Per germline, CDR1 SGHRS and CDR2 YFSETQ. V dropped 0 bases and J dropped 3 bases, with 7 bases sitting between them. This CDR3 has 14 residues. CDR3 amino acids: CASSLVLNYNEQFF. The CDR3 bases are TGCGCCAGCAGCTTGGTCCTGAACTACAATGAGCAGTTCTTC.

The chain has TRBV7-9 and TRBJ2-1, with 10 nucleotides matching TRBD2. CDR1 is SEHNR and CDR2 is FQNEAQ in the germline V gene (reference sequence). The length of the CDR3 is 16 residues. The trim removed 4 bases at V and 7 bases at J, leaving 10 bases unmatched. The CDR3 DNA is TGTGCCAGCAGCTCCCCTCTAGCGGGAGTCGGTAATGAGCAGTTCTTC. Translated: CASSSPLAGVGNEQFF.

To note about this clone: Other DNA sequences of this sample code for an identical CDR3. This rearrangement joins TRBV9 to TRBJ1-1; D remains unclear. The V gene lost 3 bases and the J gene lost 1 base, with 4 bases spanning the gap. The CDR3 has 12 amino acids. The germline CDR1 and CDR2 sequences are SGDLS and YYNGEE. The CDR3 coding sequence is TGTGCCAGCAGCGCGGCGAACACTGAAGCTTTCTTT. Translation gives CASSAANTEAFF.

The rearrangement links TRBV2 to TRBJ2-5, with 7 bases identical to TRBD2. The V and J ends lost 3 bases and 9 bases, in that order; junction bases with no gene match: 7. The CDR3 consists of 13 residues. Germline-derived CDR1 and CDR2 are SNHLY and FYNNEI. CDR3 loop: CASSESVGGAQYF. The DNA for the CDR3 is TGTGCCAGCAGTGAGTCCGTTGGGGGGGCCCAGTACTTC.

This chain links TRBV30 with TRBJ2-5; tentative D call: TRBD2 (7 bases). CDR1 is GTSNPN and CDR2 is SVGIG in the germline V gene (reference sequence). The CDR3 is made up of 15 amino acids. V was cut by 0 bases and J by 1 base, with 12 bases left in between. Here the CDR3 reads CAWSVRGGGQETQYF. In nucleotides, the CDR3 is TGTGCCTGGAGTGTACGGGGAGGGGGCCAAGAGACCCAGTACTTC.

Only a few counts were recorded for this clone. The chain employs TRBV5-4 and TRBJ2-4; TRBD2 aligns across 7 bases. Germline-derived CDR1 and CDR2 are SGHNT and YYREEE (reference sequence). This CDR3 is built from 17 residues. Unmatched junction bases numbered 15, after V lost 4 bases and J lost 5 bases. Written as DNA, the CDR3 is TGTGCCAGCAGCCCCTTGGTGGGGGGGACGGGAGAAAACATTCAGTACTTC. Translation: CASSPLVGGTGENIQYF.

The rearrangement uses TRBV6-6 and TRBJ1-1; unclear D gene. The germline gives CDR1 MNHNY, CDR2 SVGAGI (reference sequence). This CDR3 spans 14 amino acids. The germline V and J ends were trimmed by 0 bases and 11 bases, with 16 bases remaining between them. CDR3 sequence: CASSYSGDGVGAFF. The CDR3 DNA sequence: TGTGCCAGCAGTTACTCCGGAGACGGGGTAGGGGCTTTCTTT.

The chain is built from TRBV6-1 and TRBJ1-5, with 8 positions matching TRBD1. CDR1 and CDR2 (germline): MNHNS, SASEGT. The V and J ends lost 7 bases and 11 bases, in that order; junction bases with no gene match: 13. The CDR3 consists of 14 residues. The DNA of the CDR3 is TGTGCCAGCAAGGGTTCCGGGACAGGCTTGTCCCAGCATTTT. This codes for CASKGSGTGLSQHF.

This clone was found once. This chain joins TRBV6-6 and TRBJ1-4; D gene uncertain. Trimming cost V 2 bases and J 7 bases, with 8 bases left between them. Germline CDR1 MNHNY, CDR2 SVGAGI (reference sequence). CDR3 length: 13 amino acids. This CDR3 is CASSYRASEKLFF. The CDR3 nucleotides read TGTGCCAGCAGTTACAGGGCGTCTGAAAAACTGTTTTTT.

Regarding this clone: Relative to the germline gene, one junction end is altered; a read error may explain this. V usage is TRBV7-7 and J usage is TRBJ2-5; weak D call: TRBD2 (6 bases). Germline loops: CDR1 SSHAT, CDR2 FNYEAQ (reference sequence). This CDR3 comprises 13 residues. The CDR3, as DNA: TGTGCTAGCAGCCGGGACTGGGGAGAGACCCAGTACTTC. It codes for CASSRDWGETQYF.

The V call is TRBV28, the J call TRBJ2-5, with TRBD2 matching 9 bases. The CDR3 loop spans 13 amino acids. Germline V gives CDR1 MDHEN, CDR2 SYDVKM. Trimming took 6 bases from V and 1 from J; bases not matched to a gene: 0. CDR3 sequence: CASRAGGQETQYF. The CDR3 DNA is TGTGCCAGCAGAGCGGGAGGCCAAGAGACCCAGTACTTC.

The chain is built from TRBV19 and TRBJ2-1; TRBD1 aligns across 8 bases. The CDR3 runs 15 residues. The trim removed 6 bases at V and 0 bases at J, leaving 4 bases unmatched. Germline-derived CDR1 and CDR2 are LNHDA and SQIVND (reference sequence). The CDR3 is CASSSGTGSYNEQFF. The CDR3 DNA sequence: TGTGCCAGTAGCTCGGGGACAGGCTCCTACAATGAGCAGTTCTTC.

This clone was observed a few times. This chain links TRBV7-2 with TRBJ1-2, with a weak D call TRBD1 (6 bases). The CDR3 spans 14 residues. The V end was cut by 1 base, the J end by 4 bases, with 10 bases between. Germline V lookup: CDR1 SGHTA, CDR2 FQGNSA. This chain's CDR3 is CASSLGGAFYGYTF. CDR3 nucleotide sequence: TGTGCCAGCAGCTTAGGGGGGGCCTTCTATGGCTACACCTTC.

CDR3 in DNA: TGTGCCAGCTCACCGCAAAGCGGGAGCACAGATACGCAGTATTTT. Translating gives CASSPQSGSTDTQYF. The chain employs TRBV18 and TRBJ2-3; possible D gene TRBD2, 6 bases. Trimming stripped 3 bases from V and 0 bases from J, with 10 bases between. CDR3 length: 15 amino acids. Germline V gives CDR1 KGHSH, CDR2 LQKENI.

V and J are TRBV5-1 and TRBJ2-1, with TRBD2 matching over 7 bases. This CDR3 comprises 15 residues. J lost 7 bases, V lost 0 bases, and 7 bases had no gene match. Germline values: CDR1 SGHRS, CDR2 YFSETQ. The DNA of the CDR3 is TGCGCCAGCAGCTTGGTGGCGGGAGCGGGTAATGAGCAGTTCTTC. As protein: CASSLVAGAGNEQFF.

V and J are TRBV9 and TRBJ2-1, with TRBD2 identical over 9 bases. The CDR3 is 16 residues long. The germline CDR1 and CDR2 sequences are SGDLS and YYNGEE. V shed 4 bases, J shed 10 bases, and the junction held 15 bases outside the gene matches. The CDR3 nucleotides read TGTGCCAGCAGCCCGCTAGCGGGAAGGTCCGCGGGGGAGCAGTTCTTC. It is translated as CASSPLAGRSAGEQFF.

The rearrangement links TRBV2 to TRBJ2-3, with 7 positions matching TRBD1. In germline, CDR1 is SNHLY, CDR2 FYNNEI. Trimming removed 5 bases from V and 1 base from J; junction bases left unmatched: 3. The length of the CDR3 is 14 residues. Here the CDR3 reads CASSSQGGTDTQYF. For the CDR3, the DNA is TGTGCCAGCAGTTCCCAGGGGGGCACAGATACGCAGTATTTT.

This chain joins TRBV4-1 and TRBJ2-7; 8 nucleotides align to TRBD2. Germline values: CDR1 MGHRA, CDR2 YSYEKL. The CDR3 sequence is 14 residues long. V shed 0 bases, J shed 7 bases, and the junction held 5 bases outside the gene matches. CDR3 nucleotides: TGCGCCAGCAGCCAAGAGGGACTAGTTGGGGAGCAGTACTTC. Its translation: CASSQEGLVGEQYF.

The chain links TRBV19 to TRBJ2-3; possible D gene TRBD1, 6 bases. From germline, CDR1 is LNHDA and CDR2 SQIVND (reference sequence). V was trimmed by 8 bases and J by 6 bases, leaving 27 bases between them. The CDR3 spans 17 residues. CDR3 sequence reads: CASQPGALQGHTDTQYF. CDR3 sequence (DNA): TGTGCCAGTCAACCCGGCGCACTCCAGGGGCACACCGATACGCAGTATTTT.

V usage is TRBV5-1 and J usage is TRBJ2-1, with 7 nucleotides matching TRBD2. The V and J ends lost 4 bases and 4 bases, in that order; junction bases with no gene match: 20. Germline V gene sequence: CDR1 SGHRS, CDR2 YFSETQ. The CDR3 sequence is 19 residues long. The CDR3 region is CASSHYPSSGTLEYNEQFF. CDR3 nucleotide sequence: TGCGCCAGCAGCCACTACCCTTCGAGCGGGACCCTCGAGTACAATGAGCAGTTCTTC. The full variable domain, in which reference TRBV5-1 and TRBJ2-1 provide the parts outside the CDR3, is KAGVTQTPRYLIKTRGQQVTLSCSPISGHRSVSWYQQTPGQGLQFLFEYFSETQRNKGNFPGRFSGRQFSNSRSEMNVSTLELGDSALYLCASSHYPSSGTLEYNEQFFGPGTRLTVL.

The chain has TRBV6-5 and TRBJ2-7, with TRBD1 matching 8 bases. The CDR3 totals 15 residues. Per germline, CDR1 MNHEY and CDR2 SVGAGI. V was pared by 0 bases and J by 5 bases, with 6 bases of the junction left unmatched. In DNA form, the CDR3 reads TGTGCCAGCAGTTACTCTTGGCAGGGGGCCGACGAGCAGTACTTC. It is translated as CASSYSWQGADEQYF.